This TCR beta chain was retrieved from a study of T cells in Graves' hyperthyroidism and ophthalmopathy. Findings of the study overall: Blood also carried most thyroid clonotypes expanded above 0.001.

Many counts were recorded for this clonotype. Its antigen remains unidentified. Amplification targeted TCR beta CDR3 regions from RNA transcripts. With the HTBI primer set, the TCR CDR3 went through a first round of RT-PCR. TCRdb fed the multiplex PCR reads into MiXCR, producing one record per CDR3 protein. The sample yields over 250,000 distinct CDR3 sequences, about 25% seen once. Germline V gives CDR1 SGHVS, CDR2 FNYEAQ. This CDR3 has 15 residues. V was clipped by 5 bases and J by 2 bases; unmatched bases: 6. Sequenced material: blood. The chain joins TRBV7-6 to TRBJ1-2, with 9 positions matching TRBD1. This clonotype was obtained from a man aged 35-49 years with Graves' hyperthyroidism that later progressed to Graves' ophthalmopathy. CDR3 nucleotide sequence: TGTGCCAGCAGCAGAACGGGACAGGGAAACTATGGCTACACCTTC. Its protein product is CASSRTGQGNYGYTF.